The entry below describes one T cell receptor (beta chain). Its target is not known. Produced via immunoSEQ multiplex PCR; TCRdb's table is partial and in-frame only. The table shows approximately 90,000 clones, with approximately 86% occurring only once. This sample is part of a study of T cell repertoires and HLA-DP antigens. Study-wide context: In vitro CD4+ alloreactivity was against HeLa-presented HLA-DP.

Study conclusions and caveats: The CD4+ repertoire was not split into naive and memory. Antigen presentation used HeLa cells, with total CD4+ cells responding. Clones undetected before culture averaged 36.3% against one allele and approximately 50% against the other.

The germline V and J ends were trimmed by 1 base and 0 bases, with 14 bases remaining between them. There are 17 residues in the CDR3. Germline assignment: CDR1 SGHTS and CDR2 YDEGEE. The sequence came from a man aged 45 to 65 in good health and CMV-seronegative. Sequenced: CD4+ T cells from PBMCs. The chain carries TRBV5-8 and TRBJ2-1; tentative D call: TRBD1 (5 bases). CDR3 coding DNA: TGTGCCAGCAGCTTGTCTACAGGATGGACCTCCTACAATGAGCAGTTCTTC. Its protein is CASSLSTGWTSYNEQFF.